These T cell receptor beta chains were read from a single sample in a study of blood T cell repertoires in COVID-19. Libraries were prepared by immunoSEQ multiplex PCR; TCRdb keeps only in-frame clonotypes and omits some of them. This table holds about 300,000 clones, around nine tenths found once. Sequencing was done on a sample of PBMCs or T cells enriched from blood (not recorded which). Receptor source: a man aged 55 to 70 who had recovered from COVID-19. CDR3s include the opening cysteine and the closing phenylalanine or tryptophan. The D gene is left open where the match is weak. Size is omitted from some rows. Given values are once, few, many or a class for expanded clones.

CDR3	DNA	J	length	V	size	D
CASSSLRESIYEQYF	TGTGCCAGCAGTTCCCTTCGGGAGAGTATCTACGAGCAGTACTTC	TRBJ2-7	15	TRBV28	NA	NA
CASSSFAAGPLGDTQYF	TGTGCCAGCAGTTCCTTCGCCGCGGGGCCTCTGGGAGATACGCAGTATTTT	TRBJ2-3	17	TRBV27	NA	NA
CASSQGSSEGSYEQYF	TGTGCCAGCAGCCAGGGCTCTAGCGAGGGCTCCTACGAGCAGTACTTC	TRBJ2-7	16	TRBV14	NA	NA
CASSQSAGTSFHEQYF	TGCGCCAGCAGCCAATCCGCGGGGACTAGCTTCCACGAGCAGTACTTC	TRBJ2-7	16	TRBV5-1	NA	TRBD2
CASSIVGTSGQETQYF	TGTGCCAGTAGTATAGTGGGAACTAGCGGACAAGAGACCCAGTACTTC	TRBJ2-5	16	TRBV19	NA	TRBD2
CASSGTGKSSGNTIYF	TGTGCCAGCAGCGGAACCGGGAAGAGCTCTGGAAACACCATATATTTT	TRBJ1-3	16	TRBV3-1/TRBV3-2	few	NA
CASSLILAGVDEQFF	TGTGCCAGCAGCTTAATCCTAGCGGGAGTGGATGAGCAGTTCTTC	TRBJ2-1	15	TRBV7-2	NA	TRBD2
CASSQLLDTQYF	TGTGCCAGCAGCCAACTCTTGGATACGCAGTATTTT	TRBJ2-3	12	TRBV3-1/TRBV3-2	NA	NA
CASSLLGVGAFF	TGTGCCAGCAGCTTGCTCGGGGTCGGGGCTTTCTTT	TRBJ1-1	12	TRBV11-2	NA	NA
CATSDRETQYF	TGTGCCACCAGTGATCGGGAGACCCAGTACTTC	TRBJ2-5	11	TRBV24-1	NA	NA
CASSDRTYNEQFF	TGTGCCAGCAGTGATAGAACCTACAATGAGCAGTTCTTC	TRBJ2-1	13	TRBV7-2	NA	NA
CASSEGGQGYNTGELFF	TGTGCCAGCAGTGAAGGGGGACAGGGGTACAACACCGGGGAGCTGTTTTTT	TRBJ2-2	17	TRBV25-1	NA	TRBD1
CASSLEVLEKLFF	TGTGCCAGCAGCTTGGAAGTGCTAGAAAAACTGTTTTTT	TRBJ1-4	13	TRBV5-5	NA	NA
CASSLWGANEQFF	TGCGCCAGCAGCTTATGGGGAGCCAATGAGCAGTTCTTC	TRBJ2-1	13	TRBV5-1	NA	NA
CASSEVTLRPEAFF	TGTGCCAGCAGTGAAGTGACCCTCAGGCCTGAAGCTTTCTTT	TRBJ1-1	14	TRBV6-1	once	NA
CASPTFLKTQYF	TGTGCCAGCCCCACTTTCCTGAAGACCCAGTACTTC	TRBJ2-5	12	TRBV9	NA	NA
CASSEPSGSYEQYF	TGTGCCAGCAGTGAACCTAGCGGGTCCTACGAGCAGTACTTC	TRBJ2-7	14	TRBV6-1	NA	TRBD2
CASSPPLGTSGIYNEQFF	TGTGCCAGCTCACCACCGTTGGGGACTAGCGGGATCTACAATGAGCAGTTCTTC	TRBJ2-1	18	TRBV18	NA	TRBD2
CASSTGQGGEQYF	TGTGCCAGCAGTACCGGACAGGGAGGCGAGCAGTACTTC	TRBJ2-7	13	TRBV12-3/TRBV12-4	NA	TRBD1
CASSFAGIRTDTQYF	TGTGCCAGCAGCTTCGCGGGAATCCGCACAGATACGCAGTATTTT	TRBJ2-3	15	TRBV5-4	once	NA
CATSDHRVQGTYEQYF	TGTGCCACCAGTGACCACCGGGTGCAGGGAACCTACGAGCAGTACTTC	TRBJ2-7	16	TRBV24-1	few	NA
CASSISVNTEAFF	TGTGCCAGCAGTATTTCTGTGAACACTGAAGCTTTCTTT	TRBJ1-1	13	TRBV7-3	NA	NA